The 23 T cell receptor beta chains given below trace back to one sample, sequenced in a study of control samples from healthy donors and cancer patients. Using immunoSEQ multiplex PCR, the repertoire was profiled, and TCRdb retains in-frame clones only, with some absent. The sample shows over 75,000 clones, about 82% of them seen only once. Material for sequencing was blood. Receptors originate from a man aged 30 to 45 in good health.

The genes are TRBV30 and TRBJ1-5; D perhaps matches TRBD1 (6 bases). The V end was cut by 3 bases, the J end by 4 bases, with 16 bases between. CDR1 is GTSNPN, CDR2 SVGIG, per germline (reference sequence). The CDR3 length is 15 residues. CDR3 coding DNA: TGTGCCTGGAGACCTTTGGGGGCTCAGAATCAGCCCCAGCATTTT. Translating it yields CAWRPLGAQNQPQHF. The complete variable domain, with remaining parts taken from reference TRBV30 and TRBJ1-5, reads SQTIHQWPATLVQPVGSPLSLECTVEGTSNPNLYWYRQAAGRGLQLLFYSVGIGQISSEVPQNLSASRPQDRQFILSSKKLLLSDSGFYLCAWRPLGAQNQPQHFGDGTRLSIL.

This clone was observed a single time. The chain uses TRBV3-1 (or the pseudogene TRBV3-2) and TRBJ2-7; D gene unclear. From germline, CDR1 is LGHDT and CDR2 YNNKEL (reference sequence). V was trimmed by 2 bases and J by 0 bases, leaving 2 bases between them. This CDR3 spans 12 amino acids. CDR3 bases: TGTGCCAGCAGCCAAACCTCCTACGAGCAGTACTTC. Residues: CASSQTSYEQYF.

This rearrangement joins TRBV4-1 to TRBJ2-3; 10 nucleotides align to TRBD2. The CDR3 sequence is 18 residues long. Germline CDR1 reads MGHRA; CDR2 reads YSYEKL. The trim removed 2 bases at V and 2 bases at J, leaving 10 bases unmatched. The CDR3 DNA reads TGCGCCAGCAGCCAATATGCGGTAGCGGGGGGTACCACAGATACGCAGTATTTT. Translating it yields CASSQYAVAGGTTDTQYF.

This chain joins TRBV11-2 and TRBJ1-5; TRBD1 matches 10 bases. After removal of 5 bases from V and 6 bases from J, the junction contained 7 bases not matched to a gene. Germline V gene data show CDR1 as SGHAT and CDR2 as FQNNGV. The CDR3 is made up of 15 amino acids. In DNA form, the CDR3 reads TGTGCCAGCAGCCGGAGACAGGGGGCCGGTCAGCCCCAGCATTTT. Amino acid sequence: CASSRRQGAGQPQHF.

The chain combines TRBV12-5 with TRBJ2-2, with D possibly TRBD1 on 6 matching bases. The V gene's germline CDR1 is LGHNT and CDR2 FRNRAP. Trimming took 4 bases from V and 7 from J, leaving 16 bases between them. The CDR3 is made up of 15 amino acids. CDR3 protein: CASGWGPPRGGELFF. The CDR3, as DNA: TGTGCTAGTGGTTGGGGACCACCCAGGGGCGGGGAGCTGTTTTTT.

This clone was seen a single time. The chain couples TRBV19 to TRBJ2-2; the match to TRBD2 covers 8 bases. The CDR3 extends over 16 amino acids. Germline CDR1 is LNHDA and CDR2 is SQIVND (reference sequence). V was clipped by 2 bases and J by 4 bases; unmatched bases: 6. The CDR3 loop is CASSISGLAITGELFF. CDR3 DNA: TGTGCCAGTAGTATATCAGGACTAGCTATCACCGGGGAGCTGTTTTTT.

The rearrangement links TRBV9 to TRBJ1-5; no definite D call. Germline loops: CDR1 SGDLS, CDR2 YYNGEE. The CDR3 length is 15 residues. Trimming shortened V by 4 bases and J by 1 base, and 12 bases separated the two germline ends. The CDR3 DNA sequence: TGTGCCAGCAGCACCACCCGGGGAAGCAATCAGCCCCAGCATTTT. Translation: CASSTTRGSNQPQHF.

This clone was detected a few times. This chain joins TRBV9 and TRBJ2-3; D not certain. V lost 0 bases, J lost 0 bases, and 5 bases lay in between. The CDR3 loop spans 14 amino acids. Germline V gives CDR1 SGDLS, CDR2 YYNGEE. CDR3 sequence reads: CASSVVASTDTQYF. In DNA, the CDR3 is TGTGCCAGCAGCGTAGTCGCAAGCACAGATACGCAGTATTTT.

The V gene is TRBV30, the J gene TRBJ2-6; D is undetermined. Deletions cut 5 bases from V and 0 bases from J, with 5 bases between. Per germline, CDR1 GTSNPN and CDR2 SVGIG (reference sequence). The length of the CDR3 is 13 residues. CDR3 sequence: CAWENSGANVLTF. The CDR3 nucleotides are TGTGCCTGGGAGAACTCTGGGGCCAACGTCCTGACTTTC.

The chain has TRBV6-5 and TRBJ2-1, with 8 positions matching TRBD2. V lost 6 bases and J lost 2; bases outside the gene matches: 6. CDR3 length: 15 amino acids. Germline loops: CDR1 MNHEY, CDR2 SVGAGI. CDR3 in DNA: TGTGCCAGCAGACTGGCCGGGGGGGCCTACAATGAGCAGTTCTTC. This translates into CASRLAGGAYNEQFF.

The chain employs TRBV6-6 and TRBJ2-1; weak D call: TRBD1 (6 bases). CDR1 MNHNY and CDR2 SVGAGI come from the germline V gene (reference sequence). Trimming removed 2 bases from V and 15 bases from J, with 14 bases in between. There are 12 residues in the CDR3. CDR3 coding DNA: TGTGCCAGCAGTTACGGTGGGCAGGGGCGGTTCTTC. It encodes CASSYGGQGRFF.

The chain recombines TRBV12-5 with TRBJ2-7; 10 positions match TRBD2. There are 19 residues in the CDR3. The germline gives CDR1 LGHNT, CDR2 FRNRAP. Unmatched junction bases numbered 11, after V lost 0 bases and J lost 0 bases. CDR3 amino acids: CASGLVGLAGGTASYEQYF. CDR3 nucleotides: TGTGCTAGTGGTTTGGTAGGATTAGCGGGGGGAACCGCCTCCTACGAGCAGTACTTC.

For the CDR3, the DNA is TGTGCCAGCAGCCCCCGGGCCTCGGGTAACACTGAAGCTTTCTTT. Amino acid sequence: CASSPRASGNTEAFF. The chain links TRBV7-9 to TRBJ1-1, with D unresolved. V was trimmed by 5 bases and J by 2 bases, leaving 15 bases between them. CDR1 SEHNR and CDR2 FQNEAQ come from the germline V gene (reference sequence). This CDR3 spans 15 amino acids.

The J gene is TRBJ1-1, the V gene TRBV7-2, with D possibly matching TRBD1 (5 bases). This CDR3 contains 14 residues. The V end was cut by 1 base, the J end by 5 bases, with 11 bases between. Germline V CDR1 and CDR2: SGHTA, FQGNSA. In DNA form, the CDR3 reads TGTGCCAGCAGCTTAGGGACGAAGGGGACTGAAGCTTTCTTT. Its translation is CASSLGTKGTEAFF.

The rearrangement joins TRBV21-1 to TRBJ2-7; TRBD2 is the table's D call, not checked against the DNA. TRBV21-1 constitutes a pseudogene. The CDR3 loop spans 13 amino acids. Here the CDR3 DNA reads TGTGCCAGCAGCAAAAGGCCCGGAGGCGAGCAGTACTTC. Protein: CASSKRPGGEQYF.

The genes are TRBV6-5 and TRBJ2-3; D remains ambiguous. V was trimmed by 6 bases and J by 0 bases, leaving 4 bases between them. This CDR3 is built from 12 residues. CDR1 and CDR2 (germline): MNHEY, SVGAGI. CDR3 coding DNA: TGTGCCAGCAGGGGTAGCACAGATACGCAGTATTTT. It yields the protein CASRGSTDTQYF.

The chain employs TRBV6-5 and TRBJ1-6; D gene uncertain. V was trimmed by 2 bases and J by 9 bases, leaving 14 bases between them. Germline V CDR1 and CDR2: MNHEY, SVGAGI. The CDR3 contains 15 residues. The CDR3 loop is CASSYAGLTVSPLHF. The CDR3 DNA is TGTGCCAGCAGTTACGCCGGTTTGACGGTTTCACCCCTCCACTTT.

The gene calls are TRBV23-1 and TRBJ1-5; TRBD1 aligns across 8 bases. TRBV23-1 has ORF status, its function being uncertain. Unmatched junction bases numbered 14, after V lost 0 bases and J lost 4 bases. The CDR3 length is 19 residues. In nucleotides, the CDR3 is TGCGCCAGCAGTCAATCATTTGAGGCAGGGGGCAATTGGAATCAGCCCCAGCATTTT. Translating gives CASSQSFEAGGNWNQPQHF.

This rearrangement joins TRBV30 to TRBJ1-3, with 9 bases that match TRBD1. The J segment lost 11 bases and the V segment lost 2 bases, leaving 10 bases of the junction unmatched. CDR1 is GTSNPN and CDR2 is SVGIG in the germline V gene (reference sequence). There are 14 residues in the CDR3. CDR3 sequence (DNA): TGTGCCTGGAGTTGGGACAGGGCCAATCCCCCCATATATTTT. This sequence encodes CAWSWDRANPPIYF.

This chain joins TRBV7-9 and TRBJ2-7; D perhaps matches TRBD2 (5 bases). The CDR3 spans 16 residues. The germline V gene has CDR1 SEHNR and CDR2 FQNEAQ (reference sequence). Trimming stripped 5 bases from V and 3 bases from J, with 20 bases between. DNA for the CDR3: TGTGCCAGCAGCCCGCCCCCAGCGGTGGGCAACTACGAGCAGTACTTC. Translating it yields CASSPPPAVGNYEQYF.

CDR3 coding DNA: TGTGCTAGTGGTCCTCCTCAACGAGGGGGACCAAGAGGACGAGGGGCTGAAAAACTGTTTTTT. Protein sequence: CASGPPQRGGPRGRGAEKLFF. The chain carries TRBV12-5 and TRBJ1-4, with a possible D match to TRBD1 (6 bases). The CDR3 spans 21 residues. Germline V CDR1 and CDR2: LGHNT, FRNRAP. V was clipped by 5 bases and J by 7 bases, with 35 bases between them.

This clone was seen just once. The genes are TRBV6-5 and TRBJ2-7, with 10 bases identical to TRBD1. CDR1 MNHEY and CDR2 SVGAGI come from the germline V gene. The CDR3 is 16 amino acids. V shed 4 bases and J 1 base; nucleotides not matched to a gene: 7. CDR3 in amino acids: CASSWTTGGISYEQYF. In nucleotides, the CDR3 is TGTGCCAGCAGTTGGACGACAGGGGGCATTTCCTACGAGCAGTACTTC.

The chain carries TRBV7-9 and TRBJ2-2; 9 bases align to TRBD1. V gave up 3 bases and J gave up 7 bases; unmatched junction bases: 9. CDR1 and CDR2 (germline): SEHNR, FQNEAQ (reference sequence). This CDR3 comprises 16 residues. The CDR3 DNA follows: TGTGCCAGCAGCTTCCCGACAGGGGGGATTAGCGGGGAGCTGTTTTTT. This codes for CASSFPTGGISGELFF.